Listed here is a single TCR beta chain. Sequencing used immunoSEQ multiplex PCR; TCRdb keeps in-frame clones, though not all of them. The sample shows around 40,000 clones, roughly 87% of them seen only once. The data stem from a study of T cell changes during pregnancy in multiple sclerosis. CDR1 LNHDA and CDR2 SQIVND come from the germline V gene (reference sequence). This CDR3 contains 13 residues. Trimming removed 3 bases from V and 5 bases from J, with 10 bases in between. The chain couples TRBV19 to TRBJ1-2, with a tentative D call TRBD1 (5 bases). Specimen: CD4+ T cells from peripheral blood mononuclear cells, collected after pregnancy. The TCR sequence derives from a female donor in good health, enrolled as a control in a pregnancy study. The CDR3 bases are TGTGCCAGTAGTATGACAGCTGGGTATGGCTACACCTTC. Protein: CASSMTAGYGYTF.